The 15 T cell receptor beta chains reported below all come from one sample, sequenced in a study of blood T cells in healthy people across ages. It was with a sample-barcoded 5' primer and a J-beta primer mix that a second PCR of roughly 7 to 12 cycles was run. TCRdb itself ran the 5' RACE reads through MiXCR, one entry per CDR3 protein. The data hold 650,000 to 950,000 distinct CDR3 sequences, with more than 40% observed a single time. The sample was blood. The receptor source for this set is a man aged 60-69 years in good health.

This clonotype was seen repeatedly, ten times or more. This sequence joins TRBV28 and TRBJ1-2, with 10 bases lining up with TRBD1. Germline V gene sequence: CDR1 MDHEN, CDR2 SYDVKM. This CDR3 is built from 14 residues. The ends lost 6 bases at V and 7 bases at J; junction bases unmatched: 8. The CDR3 region has the DNA TGTGCCAGCAGCCATGGGACAGGGGTTTTTGGCTACACCTTC. Translating it yields CASSHGTGVFGYTF.

This clonotype was recorded a few times. The chain has TRBV13 and TRBJ1-2; no clear D gene. This CDR3 contains 14 residues. Germline V CDR1 and CDR2: PRHDT, FYEKMQ (reference sequence). Trimming took 1 base from V and 8 from J, leaving 14 bases between them. The CDR3 spells CASSLDIHPAGYTF. The CDR3, as DNA: TGTGCCAGCAGCTTAGATATCCACCCTGCCGGCTACACCTTC.

This rearrangement joins TRBV5-1 to TRBJ2-5; no clear D. The CDR3 runs 15 residues. V was trimmed by 4 bases and J by 1 base, leaving 14 bases between them. Per the germline V gene, CDR1 is SGHRS and CDR2 is YFSETQ. Here the CDR3 reads CASSLEVGPQETQYF. CDR3 bases: TGCGCCAGCAGCCTGGAAGTGGGCCCCCAAGAGACCCAGTACTTC.

This clonotype was detected a few times. V and J are TRBV6-2 or TRBV6-3 and TRBJ2-3, with TRBD2 as a possible D gene (6 bases). The germline gives CDR1 MNHEY, CDR2 SVGEGT. V lost 1 base, J lost 2 bases, and 13 bases lay in between. The CDR3 extends over 16 amino acids. Written as DNA, the CDR3 is TGTGCCAGCAGTTACTTTTTACCGGGGGACACAGATACGCAGTATTTT. Amino acid sequence: CASSYFLPGDTDTQYF.

V usage is TRBV5-1 and J usage is TRBJ2-1, with 9 bases lining up with TRBD1. V was pared by 5 bases and J by 5 bases, with 5 bases of the junction left unmatched. The CDR3 is 14 residues long. CDR1 SGHRS and CDR2 YFSETQ come from the germline V gene. The CDR3: CASSRTGVHNEQFF. In DNA, the CDR3 is TGCGCCAGCAGTCGGACAGGGGTGCACAATGAGCAGTTCTTC.

V is TRBV4-3 and J is TRBJ2-7; D may be TRBD1 or TRBD2 (6 bases each). With 1 base removed from V and 4 bases from J, the gap between germline ends came to 11 bases. In germline, CDR1 is LGHNA, CDR2 YSLEER. The CDR3 is 14 amino acids. The CDR3 protein is CASSQGRGFYEQYF. CDR3 sequence (DNA): TGCGCCAGCAGCCAAGGGAGGGGGTTTTACGAGCAGTACTTC.

This chain connects TRBV19 to TRBJ2-1, with 8 bases aligning to TRBD1. This CDR3 has 15 residues. CDR1 is LNHDA, CDR2 SQIVND, per germline (reference sequence). V lost 4 bases to trimming and J lost 10 bases; unmatched junction nucleotides: 12. CDR3 in DNA: TGTGCCAGTAGTACCCGGGACAGGAGTCGGTACGAGCAGTTCTTC. Encoded protein: CASSTRDRSRYEQFF.

The chain is built from TRBV11-2 and TRBJ2-5, with 7 bases identical to TRBD2. CDR3 length: 12 amino acids. CDR1 SGHAT and CDR2 FQNNGV come from the germline V gene. Trimming at V came to 1 base and at J to 11 bases, leaving 4 bases not matched to a gene. In DNA form, the CDR3 reads TGTGCCAGCAGCTTAGTTCGGGGAGGGCAGTACTTC. Its translation: CASSLVRGGQYF. The full variable domain, completed using reference TRBV11-2 and TRBJ2-5, is EAGVAQSPRYKIIEKRQSVAFWCNPISGHATLYWYQQILGQGPKLLIQFQNNGVVDDSQLPKDRFSAERLKGVDSTLKIQPAKLEDSAVYLCASSLVRGGQYFGPGTRLLVL.

The chain has TRBV18 and TRBJ1-2, with 8 bases that match TRBD1. This CDR3 has 16 amino acids. V lost 3 bases, J lost 4 bases, and 10 bases stayed unmatched. The V gene's germline CDR1 is KGHSH and CDR2 LQKENI. Written as DNA, the CDR3 is TGTGCCAGCTCACCCACCTCATCAGGGGGCGGCTATGGCTACACCTTC. It encodes CASSPTSSGGGYGYTF.

This rearrangement joins TRBV10-3 to TRBJ1-5, with D unresolved. V lost 0 bases and J lost 6, with 9 bases in between. Germline CDR1 and CDR2: ENHRY and SYGVKD. The CDR3 has 14 residues. CDR3 in DNA: TGTGCCATCAGTGAGTCAAATGGGGTTCAGCCCCAGCATTTT. Protein product: CAISESNGVQPQHF.

This clonotype was found a few times. The gene calls are TRBV27 and TRBJ2-7; D may be TRBD1 or TRBD2 (5 bases each). V was clipped by 3 bases and J by 2 bases, with 17 bases between them. Germline CDR1 reads MNHEY; CDR2 reads SMNVEV (reference sequence). CDR3 length equals 16 residues. CDR3 sequence (DNA): TGTGCCAGCAGTTTTTTTGGGGGTCATACTACCTACGAGCAGTACTTC. Its protein product is CASSFFGGHTTYEQYF.

This sequence joins TRBV3-1 and TRBJ2-1; weak D call: TRBD1 (5 bases). Germline CDR1 is LGHDT and CDR2 is YNNKEL (reference sequence). V shed 0 bases and J shed 0 bases, with 9 bases lying between them. The CDR3 runs to 16 residues. The CDR3 DNA sequence: TGTGCCAGCAGCCAAGAAGTAGGGGTCTCCTACAATGAGCAGTTCTTC. Translation gives CASSQEVGVSYNEQFF.

The rearrangement joins TRBV7-2 to TRBJ2-3, with 9 positions matching TRBD2. V trimming: 5 bases; J trimming: 0 bases; junction bases outside the gene matches: 6. The CDR3 is 16 amino acids. Germline assignment: CDR1 SGHTA and CDR2 FQGNSA. This CDR3 reads CASSTLAGASTDTQYF. DNA of the CDR3: TGTGCCAGCAGCACTTTAGCGGGGGCTAGCACAGATACGCAGTATTTT.

The chain employs TRBV18 and TRBJ2-7, with TRBD1 as a possible D gene (6 bases). Trimming removed 0 bases at V and 0 bases at J, with 15 bases between. The CDR3 sequence is 17 residues long. Germline V CDR1 and CDR2: KGHSH, LQKENI. CDR3 in DNA: TGTGCCAGCTCACCACCCGATGGGGGCGAGGCCTCCTACGAGCAGTACTTC. This encodes CASSPPDGGEASYEQYF.

This clonotype showed up just a few times. V usage is TRBV2 and J usage is TRBJ2-1, with D possibly matching TRBD2 (7 bases). The CDR3 is 14 amino acids. Germline V gives CDR1 SNHLY, CDR2 FYNNEI. V dropped 8 bases and J dropped 8 bases, with 19 bases sitting between them. The CDR3 bases are TGTGCCAGCGGAGGTGGGGGGGCCTGGGATGAGCAGTTCTTC. Translating gives CASGGGGAWDEQFF. Based on the CDR3 plus reference TRBV2 and TRBJ2-1, the full variable domain is EPEVTQTPSHQVTQMGQEVILRCVPISNHLYFYWYRQILGQKVEFLVSFYNNEISEKSEIFDDQFSVERPDGSNFTLKIRSTKLEDSAMYFCASGGGGAWDEQFFGPGTRLTVL.